This TCR beta chain is from a study of identifying expanded T cells in peripheral blood. The study, taken as a whole, reports: Technical replicates showed 0.9 to 1.5 changed clones; approximately 2 weeks about 16; four weeks 19.

The table came from immunoSEQ multiplex PCR; TCRdb's copy has only in-frame clones and leaves some out. The sample includes tens of thousands of clones, 88% of them seen just once. In its sample, this clone was seen many times. Its antigen is unknown. This CDR3 spans 13 amino acids. Trimming removed 2 bases at V and 8 bases at J, with 13 bases between. Germline CDR1 and CDR2: SGHNT and YYREEE (reference sequence). During the collection period, no donor immune events like infections were recorded. This rearrangement joins TRBV5-4 to TRBJ1-1; tentative D call: TRBD1 (6 bases). The sequence was obtained from a person aged 18 to 75 in good health. Material for sequencing was blood. The CDR3 DNA is TGTGCCAGCAGCTTCTCCCGAGGGGGGGAAGCTTTCTTT. Translation gives CASSFSRGGEAFF.